The 19 T cell receptor beta chains listed next were all sequenced from one sample in a study of cytomegalovirus exposure and HLA in healthy donors. Primers: 60 Vbeta forward and 13 Jbeta reverse. Assay used: immunoSEQ multiplex PCR; TCRdb lists only in-frame clones, some missing. The sample shows some 120,000 clones, around 75% of them seen only once. The sequenced material came from PBMCs. These receptors all come from a woman aged 40 to 50 in good health and CMV-seropositive.

The chain links TRBV28 to TRBJ1-5, with a possible D match to TRBD1 (6 bases). V was shortened by 2 bases and J by 5 bases, with 7 bases between the two germline ends. The CDR3 is made up of 13 amino acids. Germline CDR1 and CDR2: MDHEN and SYDVKM. The CDR3 region has the DNA TGTGCCAGCAGTTTACCAGGGGATCAGCCCCAGCATTTT. Encoded protein: CASSLPGDQPQHF.

The V call is TRBV28, the J call TRBJ2-1; 12 positions match TRBD2. This CDR3 contains 14 residues. Germline lookup yields CDR1 MDHEN and CDR2 SYDVKM. The J segment lost 9 bases and the V segment lost 7 bases, leaving 7 bases of the junction unmatched. CDR3 residues: CASIPLAGGSEQFF. CDR3 coding DNA: TGTGCCAGCATTCCACTAGCGGGAGGCAGTGAGCAGTTCTTC.

The V and J genes are TRBV29-1 and TRBJ1-4; TRBD1 might be the D (6 bases). This CDR3 contains 15 residues. Deletions cut 1 base from V and 6 bases from J, with 15 bases between. The V gene's germline CDR1 is SQVTM and CDR2 ANQGSEA. The CDR3 region is CSVEALKGGHEKLFF. CDR3 coding DNA: TGCAGCGTTGAAGCCTTGAAGGGGGGGCATGAAAAACTGTTTTTT. Variable domain in full (rest from reference TRBV29-1 and TRBJ1-4): SAVISQKPSRDICQRGTSLTIQCQVDSQVTMMFWYRQQPGQSLTLIATANQGSEATYESGFVIDKFPISRPNLTFSTLTVSNMSPEDSSIYLCSVEALKGGHEKLFFGSGTQLSVL.

The chain employs TRBV9 and TRBJ2-7, with TRBD1 as a possible D gene (6 bases). V was pared by 3 bases and J by 5 bases, with 18 bases between. This CDR3 region has 15 residues. The germline V gene encodes CDR1 SGDLS and CDR2 YYNGEE. CDR3 nucleotide sequence: TGTGCCAGCAGCGGGGGACACCCGGAGGTAGACGAGCAGTACTTC. Amino acid sequence: CASSGGHPEVDEQYF.

The CDR3 loop reads CASSFGGSSADTQYF. CDR3 DNA: TGTGCCAGCAGTTTCGGCGGGAGTAGTGCAGATACGCAGTATTTT. The J gene is TRBJ2-3, the V gene TRBV28; 7 bases are a match to TRBD2. This CDR3 has 15 amino acids. From germline, CDR1 is MDHEN and CDR2 SYDVKM. The V segment lost 3 bases and the J segment 4 bases; nucleotides outside the gene matches: 7. Using reference TRBV28 and TRBJ2-3 for the parts outside the CDR3, the full variable domain is DVKVTQSSRYLVKRTGEKVFLECVQDMDHENMFWYRQDPGLGLRLIYFSYDVKMKEKGDIPEGYSVSREKKERFSLILESASTNQTSMYLCASSFGGSSADTQYFGPGTRLTVL.

This sequence joins TRBV5-6 and TRBJ1-2; 8 bases match TRBD1. The CDR3 length is 15 residues. V shed 4 bases, J shed 4 bases, and the junction held 9 bases outside the gene matches. Germline V gives CDR1 SGHDT, CDR2 YYEEEE. This CDR3 is CASSPGGRAGYGYTF. The CDR3, as DNA: TGTGCCAGCAGCCCAGGGGGCAGGGCGGGCTATGGCTACACCTTC.

The gene calls are TRBV28 and TRBJ1-5; 8 positions agree with TRBD1. V shed 8 bases, J shed 7 bases, and the junction held 4 bases outside the gene matches. The CDR3 totals 12 residues. Germline V gene data show CDR1 as MDHEN and CDR2 as SYDVKM. CDR3 in amino acids: CASQTGGQPQHF. DNA for the CDR3: TGTGCCAGCCAAACAGGGGGACAGCCCCAGCATTTT.

The V gene is TRBV23-1, the J gene TRBJ1-2; no definite D call. TRBV23-1 has ORF status, its function being uncertain. The CDR3 contains 13 residues. The germline V and J ends were trimmed by 0 bases and 6 bases, with 8 bases remaining between them. CDR3 bases: TGCGCCAGCAGTCAATCGGTGGAGAATGGCTACACCTTC. It codes for CASSQSVENGYTF.

This chain joins TRBV30 and TRBJ1-3; tentatively, D is TRBD1 (5 bases). The V end was cut by 5 bases, the J end by 1 base, with 24 bases between. The CDR3 loop spans 18 amino acids. Germline loops: CDR1 GTSNPN, CDR2 SVGIG (reference sequence). CDR3 in DNA: TGTGCCTGGCGTGACGGGGAGGGGATTAGGGGTTCTGGAAACACCATATATTTT. This sequence encodes CAWRDGEGIRGSGNTIYF.

CDR3 sequence reads: CASSTLTGFSSYEQYF. The CDR3 nucleotides are TGTGCCAGTAGTACGCTGACAGGATTTAGCTCCTACGAGCAGTACTTC. The rearrangement joins TRBV19 to TRBJ2-7, with D maybe TRBD1 (6 bases). CDR3 size: 16 residues. The V gene lost 4 bases and the J gene lost 0 bases, with 16 bases spanning the gap. Germline lookup yields CDR1 LNHDA and CDR2 SQIVND (reference sequence). Together with reference TRBV19 and TRBJ2-7, the CDR3 gives the full variable domain: DGGITQSPKYLFRKEGQNVTLSCEQNLNHDAMYWYRQDPGQGLRLIYYSQIVNDFQKGDIAEGYSVSREKKESFPLTVTSAQKNPTAFYLCASSTLTGFSSYEQYFGPGTRLTVT.

V usage is TRBV6-4 and J usage is TRBJ1-2, with 7 bases identical to TRBD1. V shed 6 bases, J shed 3 bases, and the junction held 4 bases outside the gene matches. The CDR3 loop spans 13 amino acids. Germline V gene lookup returns CDR1 MRHNA and CDR2 SNTAGT. CDR3 sequence: CASSLGQDYGYTF. In DNA, the CDR3 is TGTGCCAGCAGCCTCGGACAGGACTATGGCTACACCTTC.

This clone came up a few times. V gene TRBV19 combines with J gene TRBJ2-3; 12 bases map to TRBD2. Germline V lookup: CDR1 LNHDA, CDR2 SQIVND (reference sequence). V lost 3 bases, J lost 4 bases, and 5 bases stayed unmatched. This CDR3 has 16 amino acids. DNA of the CDR3: TGTGCCAGTAGTATGTTAGCTAGCGGGGGGGCAGATACGCAGTATTTT. Translated, it gives CASSMLASGGADTQYF.

The V and J genes are TRBV5-4 and TRBJ2-2; 10 bases are a match to TRBD2. The CDR3 totals 17 residues. V trimming: 2 bases; J trimming: 1 base; junction bases outside the gene matches: 5. Germline loops: CDR1 SGHNT, CDR2 YYREEE (reference sequence). The CDR3 bases are TGTGCCAGCAGCTTTCGCCTAGCGGGGGTGAACACCGGGGAGCTGTTTTTT. It translates to CASSFRLAGVNTGELFF.

The chain links TRBV21-1 to TRBJ1-2; TRBD1, the table's D call, lacks a check against the DNA. TRBV21-1 is classified as a pseudogene. This CDR3 has 17 amino acids. The DNA of the CDR3 is TGTGCCAGCAGCAAAGATGATGCAGGATCCTGCACCCGTGGCTACACCTTC. Translated, it gives CASSKDDAGSCTRGYTF.

By proportion, this clone is large. The genes are TRBV30 and TRBJ2-7; D is possibly TRBD2 (5 bases). The CDR3 is 11 residues long. With 2 bases removed from V and 9 bases from J, the gap between germline ends came to 11 bases. Per germline, CDR1 GTSNPN and CDR2 SVGIG (reference sequence). This CDR3 is CAWSNPGTQYF. In DNA, the CDR3 is TGTGCCTGGAGTAACCCGGGAACGCAGTACTTC.

This chain uses TRBV19 with TRBJ1-2; D gene unclear. The CDR3 runs to 14 residues. V was shortened by 11 bases and J by 7 bases, with 23 bases between the two germline ends. CDR1 LNHDA and CDR2 SQIVND come from the germline V gene (reference sequence). DNA of the CDR3: TGTGCCGCTTCCCGGGGAGTGATGTCGGCTGGCTACACCTTC. As protein: CAASRGVMSAGYTF.

This clone has a handful of counts. The chain uses TRBV5-1 and TRBJ2-5, with 10 nucleotides matching TRBD2. Looked up from germline, CDR1 is SGHRS and CDR2 is YFSETQ. The CDR3 runs to 16 residues. Trimming took 1 base from V and 4 from J; bases not matched to a gene: 7. CDR3 sequence (DNA): TGCGCCAGCAGCTTGAGTCTAGCGGGGGATGGAGAGACCCAGTACTTC. It is translated as CASSLSLAGDGETQYF.

CDR3 sequence reads: CAWRGQGEKDTQYF. CDR3 sequence (DNA): TGTGCCTGGAGGGGACAGGGCGAGAAAGATACGCAGTATTTT. V gene TRBV30 combines with J gene TRBJ2-3; TRBD1 matches at 9 bases. V lost 3 bases, J lost 5 bases, and 6 bases stayed unmatched. Germline V CDR1 and CDR2: GTSNPN, SVGIG (reference sequence). This CDR3 is 14 amino acids long.

The V call is TRBV11-2, the J call TRBJ1-5; TRBD1 might be the D (6 bases). V was pared by 5 bases and J by 3 bases, with 14 bases between. This CDR3 is built from 15 residues. Per germline, CDR1 SGHAT and CDR2 FQNNGV. This CDR3 is CASSPTGMANQPQHF. The CDR3 DNA is TGTGCCAGCAGCCCGACAGGCATGGCCAATCAGCCCCAGCATTTT.